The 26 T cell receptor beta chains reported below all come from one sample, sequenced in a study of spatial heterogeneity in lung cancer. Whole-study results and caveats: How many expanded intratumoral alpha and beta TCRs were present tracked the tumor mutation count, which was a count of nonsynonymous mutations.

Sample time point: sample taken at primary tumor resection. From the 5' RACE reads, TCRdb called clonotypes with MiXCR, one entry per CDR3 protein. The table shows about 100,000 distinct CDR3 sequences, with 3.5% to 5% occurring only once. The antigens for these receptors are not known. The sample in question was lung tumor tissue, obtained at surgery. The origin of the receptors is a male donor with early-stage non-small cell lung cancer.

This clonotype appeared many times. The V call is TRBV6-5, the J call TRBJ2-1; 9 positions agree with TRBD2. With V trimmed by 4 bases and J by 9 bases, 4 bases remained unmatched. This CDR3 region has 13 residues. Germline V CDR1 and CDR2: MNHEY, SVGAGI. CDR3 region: CASSSLAGGEQFF. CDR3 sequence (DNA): TGTGCCAGCAGTTCACTAGCGGGCGGTGAGCAGTTCTTC.

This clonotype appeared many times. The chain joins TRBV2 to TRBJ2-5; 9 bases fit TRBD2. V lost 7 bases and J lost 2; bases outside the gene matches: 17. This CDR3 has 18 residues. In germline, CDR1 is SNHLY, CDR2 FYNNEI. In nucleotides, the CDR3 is TGTGCCAGCAAACACTGGCGGGCGGGAGGGGGTATACAAGAGACCCAGTACTTC. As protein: CASKHWRAGGGIQETQYF.

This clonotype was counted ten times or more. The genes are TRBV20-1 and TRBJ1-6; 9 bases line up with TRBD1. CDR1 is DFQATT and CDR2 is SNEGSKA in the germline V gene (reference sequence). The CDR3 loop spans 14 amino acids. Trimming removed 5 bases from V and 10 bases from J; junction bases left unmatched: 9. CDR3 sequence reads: CSALRQGVGSPLHF. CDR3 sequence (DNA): TGCAGTGCTTTAAGACAGGGGGTGGGGTCACCCCTCCACTTT.

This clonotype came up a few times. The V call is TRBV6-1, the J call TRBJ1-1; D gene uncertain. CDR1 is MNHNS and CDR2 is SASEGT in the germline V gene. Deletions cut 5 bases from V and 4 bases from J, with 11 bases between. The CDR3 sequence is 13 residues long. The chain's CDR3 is CASSPTRSTEAFF. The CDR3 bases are TGTGCCAGCAGTCCCACAAGATCCACTGAAGCTTTCTTT.

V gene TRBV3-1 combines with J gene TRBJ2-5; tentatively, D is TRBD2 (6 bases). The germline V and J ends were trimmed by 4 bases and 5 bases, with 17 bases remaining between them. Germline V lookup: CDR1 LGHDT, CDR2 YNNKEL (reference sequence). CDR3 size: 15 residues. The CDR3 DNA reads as TGTGCCAGCAGCCCCGCCGGGACTCAGCGGGAGACCCAGTACTTC. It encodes CASSPAGTQRETQYF.

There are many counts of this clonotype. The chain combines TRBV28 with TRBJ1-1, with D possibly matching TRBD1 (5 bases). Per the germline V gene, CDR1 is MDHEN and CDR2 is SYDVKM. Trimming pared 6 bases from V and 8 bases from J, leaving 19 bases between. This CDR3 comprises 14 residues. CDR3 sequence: CASSQTPGRSEAFF. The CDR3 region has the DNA TGTGCCAGCAGCCAAACCCCGGGACGCAGCGAAGCTTTCTTT.

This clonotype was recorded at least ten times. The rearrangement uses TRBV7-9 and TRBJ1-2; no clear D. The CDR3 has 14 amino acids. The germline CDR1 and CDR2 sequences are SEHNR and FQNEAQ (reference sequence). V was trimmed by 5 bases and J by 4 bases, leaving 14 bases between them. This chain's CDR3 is CASSHSDGPYGYTF. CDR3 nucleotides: TGTGCCAGCAGCCACAGTGACGGCCCCTATGGCTACACCTTC.

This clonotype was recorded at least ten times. The CDR3 spells CSANPRGAYNEQFF. The CDR3 DNA follows: TGCAGTGCTAACCCCAGAGGAGCCTACAATGAGCAGTTCTTC. The chain joins TRBV20-1 to TRBJ2-1, with D hard to call. The ends were cut back, 4 bases at V and 2 bases at J, with 12 bases in the middle. The CDR3 length is 14 residues. Germline V gene data show CDR1 as DFQATT and CDR2 as SNEGSKA (reference sequence).

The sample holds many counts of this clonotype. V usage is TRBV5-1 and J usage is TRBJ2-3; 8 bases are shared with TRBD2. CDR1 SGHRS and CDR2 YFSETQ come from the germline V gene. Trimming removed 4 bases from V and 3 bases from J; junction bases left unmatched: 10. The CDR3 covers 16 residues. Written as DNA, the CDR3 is TGCGCCAGCAGCCCGGCCCGACTAGCGAGGACAGATACGCAGTATTTT. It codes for CASSPARLARTDTQYF.

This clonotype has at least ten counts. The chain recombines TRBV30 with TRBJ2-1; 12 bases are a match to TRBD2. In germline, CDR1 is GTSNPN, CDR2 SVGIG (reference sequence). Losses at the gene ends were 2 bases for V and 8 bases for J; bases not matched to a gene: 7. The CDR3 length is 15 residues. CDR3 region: CAWSTQTSGGDEQFF. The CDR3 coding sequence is TGTGCCTGGAGTACGCAGACTAGCGGGGGTGATGAGCAGTTCTTC.

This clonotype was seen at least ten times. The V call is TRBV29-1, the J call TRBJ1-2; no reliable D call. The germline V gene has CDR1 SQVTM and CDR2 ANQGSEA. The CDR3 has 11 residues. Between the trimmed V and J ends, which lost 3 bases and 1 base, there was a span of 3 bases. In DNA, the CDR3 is TGCAGCGTTGACAATAACTATGGCTACACCTTC. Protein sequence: CSVDNNYGYTF.

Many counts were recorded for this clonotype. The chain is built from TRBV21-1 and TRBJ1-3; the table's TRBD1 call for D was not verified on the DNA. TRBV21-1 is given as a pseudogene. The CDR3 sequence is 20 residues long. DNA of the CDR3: TGTGCCAGCAGCAAAACTAGAACCCTCTCAGGGAAGCCATCTGGAAACACCATATATTTT. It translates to CASSKTRTLSGKPSGNTIYF.

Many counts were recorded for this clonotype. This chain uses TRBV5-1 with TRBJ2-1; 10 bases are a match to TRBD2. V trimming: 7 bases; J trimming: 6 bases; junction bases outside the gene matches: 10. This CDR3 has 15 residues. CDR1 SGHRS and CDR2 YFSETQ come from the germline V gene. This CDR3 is CASRTSGTGSNEQFF. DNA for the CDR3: TGCGCCAGCCGGACTAGCGGTACGGGGAGCAATGAGCAGTTCTTC.

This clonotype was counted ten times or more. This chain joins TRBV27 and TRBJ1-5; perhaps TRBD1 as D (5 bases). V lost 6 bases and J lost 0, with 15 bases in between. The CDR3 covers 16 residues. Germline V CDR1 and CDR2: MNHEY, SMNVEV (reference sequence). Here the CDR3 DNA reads TGTGCCAGCAGCGCCCACAGGCCCTATAGCAATCAGCCCCAGCATTTT. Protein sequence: CASSAHRPYSNQPQHF.

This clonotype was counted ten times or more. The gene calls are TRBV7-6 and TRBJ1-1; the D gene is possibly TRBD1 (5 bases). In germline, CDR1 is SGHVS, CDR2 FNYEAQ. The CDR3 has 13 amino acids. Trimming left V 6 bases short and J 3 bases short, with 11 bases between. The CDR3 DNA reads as TGTGCCAGCAGTAGACAGAGTTACACTGAAGCTTTCTTT. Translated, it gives CASSRQSYTEAFF.

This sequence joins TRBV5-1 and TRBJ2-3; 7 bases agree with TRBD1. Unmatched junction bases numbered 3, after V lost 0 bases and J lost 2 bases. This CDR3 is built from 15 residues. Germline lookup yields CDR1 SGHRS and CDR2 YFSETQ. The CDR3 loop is CASSLGDRDTDTQYF. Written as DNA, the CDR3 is TGCGCCAGCAGCTTGGGGGACAGAGACACAGATACGCAGTATTTT.

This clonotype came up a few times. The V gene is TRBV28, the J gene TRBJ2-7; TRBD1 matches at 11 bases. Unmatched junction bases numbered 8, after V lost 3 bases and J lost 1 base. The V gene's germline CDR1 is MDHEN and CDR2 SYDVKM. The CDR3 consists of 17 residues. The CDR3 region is CASSLWLRDRGSYEQYF. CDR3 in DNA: TGTGCCAGCAGTTTGTGGCTCCGGGACAGGGGGTCCTACGAGCAGTACTTC.

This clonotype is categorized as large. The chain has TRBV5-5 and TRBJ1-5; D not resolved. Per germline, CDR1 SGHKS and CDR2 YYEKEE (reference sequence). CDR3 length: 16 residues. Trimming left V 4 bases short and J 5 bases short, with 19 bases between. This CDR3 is CASSTSEGRLHQPQHF. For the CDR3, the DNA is TGTGCCAGCAGCACTTCCGAGGGCAGGCTCCATCAGCCCCAGCATTTT.

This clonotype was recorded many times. The CDR3 protein is CASSSSTGKVTEAFF. CDR3 bases: TGTGCCAGCAGTTCATCGACAGGGAAGGTCACTGAAGCTTTCTTT. This chain links TRBV28 with TRBJ1-1, with 7 bases matching TRBD1. The CDR3 covers 15 residues. Trimming at V came to 4 bases and at J to 4 bases, leaving 9 bases not matched to a gene. CDR1 MDHEN and CDR2 SYDVKM come from the germline V gene.

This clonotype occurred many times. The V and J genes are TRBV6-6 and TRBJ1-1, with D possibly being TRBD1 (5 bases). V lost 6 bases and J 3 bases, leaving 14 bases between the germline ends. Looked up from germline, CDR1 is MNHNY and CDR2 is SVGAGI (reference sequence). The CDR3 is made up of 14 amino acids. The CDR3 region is CASRAKTEDTEAFF. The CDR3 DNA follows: TGTGCCAGCAGGGCAAAGACAGAAGACACTGAAGCTTTCTTT.

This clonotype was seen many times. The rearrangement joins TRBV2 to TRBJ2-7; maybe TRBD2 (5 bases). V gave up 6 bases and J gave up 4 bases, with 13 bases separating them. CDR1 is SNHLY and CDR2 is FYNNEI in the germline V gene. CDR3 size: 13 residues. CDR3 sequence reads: CASRFGVQYEQYF. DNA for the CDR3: TGTGCCAGCAGATTCGGGGTGCAATACGAGCAGTACTTC.

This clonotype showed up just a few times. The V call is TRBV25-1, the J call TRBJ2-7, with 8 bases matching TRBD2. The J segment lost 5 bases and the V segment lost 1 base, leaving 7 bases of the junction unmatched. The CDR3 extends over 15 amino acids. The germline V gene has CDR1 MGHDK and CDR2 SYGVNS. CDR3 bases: TGTGCCAGCAGTGAATCCGGGACTAGAGGCGACGAGCAGTACTTC. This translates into CASSESGTRGDEQYF.

The CDR3 protein is CSAMTVSEEKLFF. The CDR3 DNA follows: TGCAGCGCTATGACTGTCTCGGAGGAAAAACTGTTTTTT. The V gene is TRBV29-1, the J gene TRBJ1-4, with D unclear. CDR1 is SQVTM and CDR2 is ANQGSEA in the germline V gene. This CDR3 contains 13 residues. V gave up 7 bases and J gave up 8 bases, with 17 bases separating them.

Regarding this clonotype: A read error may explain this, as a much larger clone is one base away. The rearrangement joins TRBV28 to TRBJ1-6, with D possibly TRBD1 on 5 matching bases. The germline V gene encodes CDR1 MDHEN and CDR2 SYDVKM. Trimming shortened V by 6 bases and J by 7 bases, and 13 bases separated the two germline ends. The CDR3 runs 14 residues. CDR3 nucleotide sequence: TGTGCCAGCAGGGCTGACGGGGCCAATTCACCCCTCCACTTT. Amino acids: CASRADGANSPLHF.

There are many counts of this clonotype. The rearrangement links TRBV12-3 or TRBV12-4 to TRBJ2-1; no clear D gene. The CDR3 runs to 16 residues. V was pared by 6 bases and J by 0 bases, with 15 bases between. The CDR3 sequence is CASRLRRVSSYNEQFF. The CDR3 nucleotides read TGTGCCAGCAGACTACGAAGGGTGAGCTCCTACAATGAGCAGTTCTTC.

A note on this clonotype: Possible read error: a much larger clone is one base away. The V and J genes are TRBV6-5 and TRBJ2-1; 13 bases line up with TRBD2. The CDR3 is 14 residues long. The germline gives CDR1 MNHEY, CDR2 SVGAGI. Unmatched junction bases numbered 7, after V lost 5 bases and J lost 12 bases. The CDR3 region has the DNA TGTGCCAGCAGTGGACTAGCGGGAGCTCTTGTGCAGTTCTTC. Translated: CASSGLAGALVQFF.